The subject of this entry is one T cell receptor (beta chain). As yet, its antigen is unknown. Time point noted: 20-29 weeks after completion of therapy. This sample stems from a study of T cell therapy after organ transplantation. TCRdb's table, derived via immunoSEQ multiplex PCR, lists solely in-frame clones and lacks some. The top ten clones hold 25% to 35% of a sample with around 2,000 clones, approximately 74% of them seen once. CDR3 length: 14 residues. CDR1 MNHEY and CDR2 SMNVEV come from the germline V gene (reference sequence). The trim removed 6 bases at V and 3 bases at J, leaving 5 bases unmatched.

This sequence joins TRBV27 and TRBJ2-1; 7 nucleotides line up with TRBD1. The origin of this receptor is a human patient who had received a solid organ transplant and had CMV disease. The T cells may come from the graft donor. The sample here was CD8+ T cells from blood, taken after autologous CMV-specific T cell therapy. CDR3 region: CASSTGTVYNEQFF. Written as DNA, the CDR3 is TGTGCCAGCAGCACCGGGACAGTCTACAATGAGCAGTTCTTC.